This T cell receptor (beta chain) was obtained from a study of beta chain features in type 1 diabetes. Study results and caveats: Significant though moderate, a shortening of TCRB CDR3s appeared in all four CD4+ subsets of Type 1 diabetes patients.

This clone was seen a few times. Its antigen is as yet unknown. Reverse transcription of all isolated RNA meant that expressed TCRB transcripts were sequenced. Using immunoSEQ multiplex PCR, the repertoire was profiled, and TCRdb retains in-frame clones only, with some absent. The sample has approximately 140,000 clones; 9% are singletons. V was trimmed by 9 bases and J by 4 bases, leaving 13 bases between them. The CDR3 sequence is 13 residues long. CDR1 is MDHEN, CDR2 SYDVKM, per germline. The sequence was obtained from a man aged 25-40 years with type 1 diabetes. The specimen sequenced was central memory CD4+ T cells from blood. The V call is TRBV28, the J call TRBJ1-5, with D unclear. The CDR3 region has the DNA TGTGCCAGTTCGCCACCTAATAATCAGCCCCAGCATTTT. The encoded protein is CASSPPNNQPQHF.